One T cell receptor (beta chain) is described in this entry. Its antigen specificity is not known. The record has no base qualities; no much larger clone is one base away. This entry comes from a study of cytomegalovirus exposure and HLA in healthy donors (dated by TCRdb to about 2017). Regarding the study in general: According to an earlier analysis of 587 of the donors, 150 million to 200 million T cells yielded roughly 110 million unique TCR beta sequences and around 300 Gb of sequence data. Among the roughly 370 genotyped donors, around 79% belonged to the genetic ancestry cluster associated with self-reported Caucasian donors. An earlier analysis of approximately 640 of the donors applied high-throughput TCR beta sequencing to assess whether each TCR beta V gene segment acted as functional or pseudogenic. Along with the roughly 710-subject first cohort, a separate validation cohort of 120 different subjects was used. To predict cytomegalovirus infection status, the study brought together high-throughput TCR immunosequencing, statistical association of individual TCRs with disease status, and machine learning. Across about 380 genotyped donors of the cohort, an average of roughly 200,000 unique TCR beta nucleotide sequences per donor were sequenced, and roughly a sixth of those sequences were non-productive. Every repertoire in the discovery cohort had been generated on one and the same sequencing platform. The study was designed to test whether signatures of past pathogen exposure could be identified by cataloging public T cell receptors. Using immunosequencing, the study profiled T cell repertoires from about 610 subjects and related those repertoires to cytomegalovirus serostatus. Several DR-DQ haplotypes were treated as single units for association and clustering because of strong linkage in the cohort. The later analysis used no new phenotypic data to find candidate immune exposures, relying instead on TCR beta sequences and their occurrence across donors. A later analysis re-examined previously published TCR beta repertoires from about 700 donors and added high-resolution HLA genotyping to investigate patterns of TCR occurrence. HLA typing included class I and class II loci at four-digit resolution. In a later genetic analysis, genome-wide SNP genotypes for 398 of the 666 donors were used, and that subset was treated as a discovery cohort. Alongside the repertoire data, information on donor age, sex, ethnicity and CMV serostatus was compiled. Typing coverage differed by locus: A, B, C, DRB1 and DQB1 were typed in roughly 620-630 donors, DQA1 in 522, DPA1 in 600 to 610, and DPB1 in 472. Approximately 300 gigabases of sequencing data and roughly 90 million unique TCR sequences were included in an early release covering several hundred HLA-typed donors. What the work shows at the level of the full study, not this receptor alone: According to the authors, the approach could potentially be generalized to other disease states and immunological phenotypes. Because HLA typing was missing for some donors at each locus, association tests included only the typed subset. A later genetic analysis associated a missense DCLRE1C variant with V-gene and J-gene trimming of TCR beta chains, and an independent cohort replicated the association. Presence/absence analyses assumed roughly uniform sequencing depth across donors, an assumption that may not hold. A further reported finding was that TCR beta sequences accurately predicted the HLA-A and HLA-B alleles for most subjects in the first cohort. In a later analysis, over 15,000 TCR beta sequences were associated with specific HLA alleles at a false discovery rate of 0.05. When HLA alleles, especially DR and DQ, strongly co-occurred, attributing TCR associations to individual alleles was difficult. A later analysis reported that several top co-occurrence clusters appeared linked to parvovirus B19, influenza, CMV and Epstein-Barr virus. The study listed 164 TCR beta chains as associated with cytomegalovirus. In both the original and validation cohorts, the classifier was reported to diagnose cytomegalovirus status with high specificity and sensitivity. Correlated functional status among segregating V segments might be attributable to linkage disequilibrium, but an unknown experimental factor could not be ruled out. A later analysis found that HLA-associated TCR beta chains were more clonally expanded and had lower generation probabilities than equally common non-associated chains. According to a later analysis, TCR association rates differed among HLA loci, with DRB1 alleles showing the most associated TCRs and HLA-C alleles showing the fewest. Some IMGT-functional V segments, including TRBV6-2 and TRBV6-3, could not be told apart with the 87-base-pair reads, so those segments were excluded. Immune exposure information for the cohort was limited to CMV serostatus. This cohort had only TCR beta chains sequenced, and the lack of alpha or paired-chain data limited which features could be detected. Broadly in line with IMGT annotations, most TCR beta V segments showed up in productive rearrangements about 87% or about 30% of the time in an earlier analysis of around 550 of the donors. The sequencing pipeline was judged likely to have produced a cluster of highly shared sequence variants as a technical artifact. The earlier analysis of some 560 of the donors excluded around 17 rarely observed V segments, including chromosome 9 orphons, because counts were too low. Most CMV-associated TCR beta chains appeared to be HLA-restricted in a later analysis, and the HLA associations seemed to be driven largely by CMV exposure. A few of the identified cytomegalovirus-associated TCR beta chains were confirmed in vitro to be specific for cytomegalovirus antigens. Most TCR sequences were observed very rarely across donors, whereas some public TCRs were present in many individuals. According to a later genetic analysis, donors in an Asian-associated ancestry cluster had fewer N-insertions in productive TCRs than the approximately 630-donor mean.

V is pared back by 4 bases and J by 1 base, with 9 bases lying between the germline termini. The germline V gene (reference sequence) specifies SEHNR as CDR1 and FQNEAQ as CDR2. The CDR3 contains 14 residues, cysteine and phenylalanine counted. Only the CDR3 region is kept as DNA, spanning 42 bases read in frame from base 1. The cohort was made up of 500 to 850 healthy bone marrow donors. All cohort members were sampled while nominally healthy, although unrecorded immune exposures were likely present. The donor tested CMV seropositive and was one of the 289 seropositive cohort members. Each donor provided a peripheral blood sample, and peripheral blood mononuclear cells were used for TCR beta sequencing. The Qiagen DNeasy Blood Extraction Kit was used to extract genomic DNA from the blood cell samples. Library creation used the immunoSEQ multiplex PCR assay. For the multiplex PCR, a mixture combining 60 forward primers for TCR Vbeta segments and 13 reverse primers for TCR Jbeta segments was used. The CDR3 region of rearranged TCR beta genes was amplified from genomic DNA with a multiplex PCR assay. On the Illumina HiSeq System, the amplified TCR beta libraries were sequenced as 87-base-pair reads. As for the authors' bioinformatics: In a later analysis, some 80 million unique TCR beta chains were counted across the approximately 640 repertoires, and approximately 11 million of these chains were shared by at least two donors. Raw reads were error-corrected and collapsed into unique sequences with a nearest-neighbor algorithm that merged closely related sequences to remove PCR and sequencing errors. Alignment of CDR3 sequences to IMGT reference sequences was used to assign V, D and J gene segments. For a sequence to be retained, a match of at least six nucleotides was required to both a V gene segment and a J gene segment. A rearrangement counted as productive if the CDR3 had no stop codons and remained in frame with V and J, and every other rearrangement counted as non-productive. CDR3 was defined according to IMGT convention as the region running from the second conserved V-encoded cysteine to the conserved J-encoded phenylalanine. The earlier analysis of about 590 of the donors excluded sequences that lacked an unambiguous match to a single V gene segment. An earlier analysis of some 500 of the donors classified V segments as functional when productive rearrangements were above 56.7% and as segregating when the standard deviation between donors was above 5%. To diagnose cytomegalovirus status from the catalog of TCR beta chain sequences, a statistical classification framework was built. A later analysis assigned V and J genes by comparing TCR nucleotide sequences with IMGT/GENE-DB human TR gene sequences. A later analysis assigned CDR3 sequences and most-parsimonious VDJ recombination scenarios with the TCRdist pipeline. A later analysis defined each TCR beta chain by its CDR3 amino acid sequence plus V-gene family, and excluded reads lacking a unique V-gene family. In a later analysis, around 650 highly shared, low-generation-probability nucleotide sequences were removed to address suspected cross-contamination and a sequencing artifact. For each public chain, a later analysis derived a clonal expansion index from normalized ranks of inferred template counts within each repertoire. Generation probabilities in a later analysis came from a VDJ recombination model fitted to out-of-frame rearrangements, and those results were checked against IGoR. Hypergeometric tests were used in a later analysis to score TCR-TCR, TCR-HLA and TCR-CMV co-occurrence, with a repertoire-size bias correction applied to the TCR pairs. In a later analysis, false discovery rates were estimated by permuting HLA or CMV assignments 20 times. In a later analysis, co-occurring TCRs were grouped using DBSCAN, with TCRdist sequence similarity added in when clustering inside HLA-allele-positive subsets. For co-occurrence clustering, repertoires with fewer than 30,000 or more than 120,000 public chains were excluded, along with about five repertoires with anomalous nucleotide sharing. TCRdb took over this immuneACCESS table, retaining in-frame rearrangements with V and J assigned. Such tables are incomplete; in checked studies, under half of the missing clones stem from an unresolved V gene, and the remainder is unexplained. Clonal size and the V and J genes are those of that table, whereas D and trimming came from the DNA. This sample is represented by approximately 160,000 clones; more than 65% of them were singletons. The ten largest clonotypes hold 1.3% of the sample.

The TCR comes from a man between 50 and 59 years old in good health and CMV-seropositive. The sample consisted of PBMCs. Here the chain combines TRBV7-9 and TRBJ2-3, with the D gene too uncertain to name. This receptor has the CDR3 CASSSRLGTDTQYF. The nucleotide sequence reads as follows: TGTGCCAGCAGCTCCAGGTTAGGCACAGATACGCAGTATTTT.